This TCR beta chain comes out of a study of blood T cell repertoires in COVID-19. Study-level information: COVID-19 samples, acute and convalescent, were from the United States, Italy and Spain. PBMCs, B-cell-depleted T cells, or T cells provided the cDNA or gDNA that made up the material.

In the source study's methods: Amplification from reference gene primers served as the basis for estimated nucleated cell counts. TCRdb's table, derived via immunoSEQ multiplex PCR, lists solely in-frame clones and lacks some. V and J calls and clone size are as listed in that table; D and trimming were resolved from the DNA. The sample lists tens of thousands of clones, approximately 80% seen once, with around 42% in the top ten. V lost 4 bases to trimming and J lost 7 bases, with 17 bases between them. The CDR3 loop spans 16 amino acids. CDR1 is LGHNA, CDR2 YNFKEQ, per germline. The sample consisted of peripheral blood. V usage is TRBV4-2 and J usage is TRBJ1-6; perhaps TRBD1 as D (5 bases). The sequence was collected from a man in his sixties or seventies with active or convalescent COVID-19. CDR3 protein: CASSPRQRRGNSPLHF. In nucleotides, the CDR3 is TGTGCCAGCAGCCCAAGACAGCGAAGGGGCAATTCACCCCTCCACTTT.